One and the same sample provided the 6 T cell receptor beta chains below, sequenced in a study of shared clonotypes between healthy human individuals. Clones were sequenced by immunoSEQ multiplex PCR, and TCRdb holds only the in-frame ones, with some missing. Here the sample spans roughly 570,000 clones, 95% to 98% being singletons. The naive CD8 population came from CD45RO-negative cells selected for CCR7, without terminally differentiated effector memory CD45RA+ cells. The sample consisted of naive CD8+ T cells sorted from blood. The receptors derive from a man under 40 in good health.

This sequence joins TRBV27 and TRBJ2-5; D may match TRBD1 or TRBD2 (5 bases each). The CDR3 totals 14 residues. V lost 3 bases, J lost 5 bases, and 13 bases lay in between. Germline loops: CDR1 MNHEY, CDR2 SMNVEV (reference sequence). The CDR3 is CASSFIGADETQYF. As DNA, the CDR3 is TGTGCCAGCAGTTTTATCGGGGCCGATGAGACCCAGTACTTC.

CDR3 region: CASSTSRTSYQFF. The CDR3 nucleotides are TGTGCCAGTAGTACCTCTCGGACTAGCTACCAGTTCTTC. The chain uses TRBV19 and TRBJ2-1, with 8 bases aligning to TRBD2. The length of the CDR3 is 13 residues. Trimming removed 4 bases from V and 13 bases from J; junction bases left unmatched: 9. The germline V gene encodes CDR1 LNHDA and CDR2 SQIVND (reference sequence). Looking up the rest from reference TRBV19 and TRBJ2-1 gives the full variable domain: DGGITQSPKYLFRKEGQNVTLSCEQNLNHDAMYWYRQDPGQGLRLIYYSQIVNDFQKGDIAEGYSVSREKKESFPLTVTSAQKNPTAFYLCASSTSRTSYQFFGPGTRLTVL.

The chain carries TRBV10-3 and TRBJ2-7; 13 positions agree with TRBD2. The V gene's germline CDR1 is ENHRY and CDR2 SYGVKD. This CDR3 region has 19 residues. The junction had 14 bases not matched to a gene; V was cut back by 5 bases and J by 1 base. CDR3 nucleotide sequence: TGTGCCATCAGTTCCTGGACTAGCGGGAGATCCCTTTCGTCCTACGAGCAGTACTTC. As protein: CAISSWTSGRSLSSYEQYF.

This clone was found once. The gene calls are TRBV6-5 and TRBJ2-1, with TRBD2 matching 8 bases. CDR1 is MNHEY and CDR2 is SVGAGI in the germline V gene. J lost 7 bases, V lost 6 bases, and 8 bases had no gene match. The CDR3 has 14 amino acids. The CDR3 DNA sequence: TGTGCCAGCAGCCGTAGCGGGAATGCGAATGAGCAGTTCTTC. Translated: CASSRSGNANEQFF.

This chain connects TRBV7-9 to TRBJ1-4, with D possibly TRBD1 on 5 matching bases. V was shortened by 10 bases and J by 0 bases, with 9 bases between the two germline ends. Germline lookup yields CDR1 SEHNR and CDR2 FQNEAQ (reference sequence). CDR3 length: 13 amino acids. CDR3 loop: CATGATTNEKLFF. CDR3 bases: TGTGCCACCGGGGCGACAACTAATGAAAAACTGTTTTTT.

The chain uses TRBV28 and TRBJ2-1, with D maybe TRBD1 (5 bases). Per germline, CDR1 MDHEN and CDR2 SYDVKM. This CDR3 contains 16 residues. Trimming removed 0 bases at V and 2 bases at J, with 11 bases between. The CDR3 loop reads CASSLWQGVTYNEQFF. In DNA, the CDR3 is TGTGCCAGCAGTTTATGGCAGGGCGTTACCTACAATGAGCAGTTCTTC.